These T cell receptor beta chains were read from a single sample in a study of blood T cell repertoires in COVID-19. TCRdb's table, derived via immunoSEQ multiplex PCR, lists solely in-frame clones and lacks some. The table lists about 100,000 clones, 80% of them singletons, with 31% in the top ten. Sequencing was carried out using peripheral blood. These receptors originate from a man between 70 and 80 years old with active or convalescent COVID-19. Each CDR3 is given with its conserved first and last residue. Each record gives: D gene, J gene, V gene, clone size, CDR3 protein, CDR3 DNA. D genes are given only for firm matches. Size tells how often a clone was seen (once, few, many) or the class of an expanded clone, and some rows leave it out.

>-|TRBJ1-1|TRBV7-2|-
CASSWAPVNTEAFF
TGTGCCAGCAGCTGGGCTCCGGTCAACACTGAAGCTTTCTTT
>TRBD1|TRBJ1-4|TRBV10-3|-
CAISEGGGKLFF
TGTGCCATCAGTGAAGGGGGCGGAAAACTGTTTTTT
>TRBD1|TRBJ2-6|TRBV10-3|-
CAISSNVGQGTSGANVLTF
TGTGCCATCAGCTCCAACGTGGGACAGGGCACCTCTGGGGCCAACGTCCTGACTTTC
>-|TRBJ1-1|TRBV6-1|few
CASSEEWGRMNTEAFF
TGTGCCAGCAGTGAAGAGTGGGGCAGAATGAACACTGAAGCTTTCTTT
>TRBD1|TRBJ1-3|TRBV7-2|-
CASSLAGTAASGNTIYF
TGTGCCAGCAGCTTAGCCGGGACAGCGGCCTCTGGAAACACCATATATTTT
>TRBD2|TRBJ2-3|TRBV9|-
CASSVGMEREVSDTQYF
TGTGCCAGCAGCGTAGGGATGGAGCGGGAGGTCTCAGATACGCAGTATTTT
>-|TRBJ1-5|TRBV11-2|-
CASSLAGNQPQHF
TGTGCCAGCAGCTTGGCGGGCAATCAGCCCCAGCATTTT
>TRBD2|TRBJ2-3|TRBV12-3/TRBV12-4|few
CASSGGSTDTQYF
TGTGCCAGTAGCGGGGGGTCCACAGATACGCAGTATTTT
>-|TRBJ1-5|TRBV23-1|once
CASSQSRPGVGSNQPQHF
TGCGCCAGCAGTCAATCGCGACCGGGAGTAGGAAGCAATCAGCCCCAGCATTTT
>-|TRBJ1-1|TRBV12-3/TRBV12-4|-
CASSLEVAEAFF
TGTGCCAGCAGTTTGGAGGTGGCTGAAGCTTTCTTT
>-|TRBJ1-2|TRBV24-1|-
CATSDGPGEPRF
TGTGCCACCAGTGATGGCCCCGGGGAGCCCCGTTTC
>TRBD1|TRBJ2-2|TRBV5-1|once
CASSVGTGRTGELFF
TGCGCCAGCAGCGTCGGGACAGGGCGGACCGGGGAGCTGTTTTTT
>TRBD2|TRBJ2-7|TRBV6-6|-
CASSEGLAGGYEQYF
TGTGCCAGCAGTGAGGGACTAGCGGGGGGCTACGAGCAGTACTTC
>TRBD1|TRBJ1-4|TRBV7-2|-
CASSLETGGSEKLFF
TGTGCCAGCAGCTTAGAGACAGGGGGAAGTGAAAAACTGTTTTTT
>-|TRBJ1-2|TRBV27|-
CASSSGTSTHGYTF
TGTGCCAGCAGTTCCGGGACTTCTACACACGGCTACACCTTC
>TRBD1|TRBJ2-1|TRBV5-1|-
CASSPGPGQVFGEQFF
TGCGCCAGCAGCCCAGGACCGGGACAGGTTTTCGGTGAGCAGTTCTTC
>TRBD1|TRBJ2-2|TRBV7-3|-
CASSLSGQGGGELFF
TGTGCCAGCAGCTTATCAGGACAGGGCGGCGGGGAGCTGTTTTTT
>-|TRBJ1-1|TRBV4-2|-
CASSQERSTKAFF
TGTGCCAGCAGCCAAGAACGGTCTACGAAAGCTTTCTTT
>TRBD1|TRBJ1-2|TRBV24-1|-
CATSVPGQGGGYTF
TGTGCCACCAGTGTTCCGGGACAGGGAGGAGGCTACACCTTC
>TRBD1|TRBJ1-2|TRBV3-1/TRBV3-2|-
CASSATGDGYTF
TGTGCCAGCAGCGCGACAGGGGATGGCTACACCTTC
>-|TRBJ2-1|TRBV11-3|few
CASSLRDTASYNEQFF
TGTGCCAGCAGCTTAAGAGACACGGCCTCCTACAATGAGCAGTTCTTC
>TRBD1|TRBJ1-6|TRBV7-2|-
CASSEGASYNSPLHF
TGTGCCAGCAGCGAGGGGGCCTCCTATAATTCACCCCTCCACTTT
>TRBD1|TRBJ1-1|TRBV15|once
CATSTYRGNTEAFF
TGTGCCACCAGCACCTACAGGGGGAACACTGAAGCTTTCTTT
>TRBD2|TRBJ2-5|TRBV2|-
CASSLQGAGGVETQYF
TGTGCCAGCAGCCTACAGGGAGCGGGGGGGGTTGAGACCCAGTACTTC
>TRBD1|TRBJ2-2|TRBV5-1|-
CASNRDSPNTGELFF
TGCGCCAGCAACCGGGACAGCCCGAACACCGGGGAGCTGTTTTTT
>-|TRBJ2-7|TRBV6-5|few
CASEDSRGDEQYF
TGTGCCAGCGAGGACAGCCGGGGGGACGAGCAGTACTTC
>-|TRBJ2-2|TRBV4-3|-
CASSQDSATTGELFF
TGCGCCAGCAGCCAAGATAGCGCGACCACCGGGGAGCTGTTTTTT
>TRBD2|TRBJ2-3|TRBV2|-
CASSAGTSGRRDTQYF
TGTGCCAGCAGCGCCGGGACTAGCGGGAGGAGGGATACGCAGTATTTT
>-|TRBJ1-5|TRBV24-1|few
CATSEGAGPQHF
TGTGCCACCAGTGAGGGGGCAGGGCCCCAGCATTTT
>-|TRBJ1-1|TRBV7-8|-
CASSRLSIGDLRTEAFF
TGTGCCAGCAGCCGACTATCAATCGGGGATTTGAGGACTGAAGCTTTCTTT
>TRBD1|TRBJ2-7|TRBV30|-
CAWDRGQYEQYF
TGTGCCTGGGACAGGGGGCAGTACGAGCAGTACTTC
>-|TRBJ1-5|TRBV5-5|-
CASSLGQTSYQPQHF
TGTGCCAGCAGCTTGGGGCAGACTAGTTATCAGCCCCAGCATTTT
>TRBD1|TRBJ2-7|TRBV10-3|-
CASMGQGALYEQYF
TGTGCCAGCATGGGACAGGGGGCCCTATACGAGCAGTACTTC
>-|TRBJ1-1|TRBV2|-
CASSEINEAFF
TGTGCCAGCAGTGAAATTAATGAAGCTTTCTTT